A single sample gave rise to the 20 T cell receptor beta chains below, sequenced in a study of immune cell composition in non-small cell lung cancer. Normal lung was taken at the farthest possible site, at least 3 cm from tumour. The method was immunoSEQ multiplex PCR; TCRdb's version includes in-frame clones alone and lacks a portion of them. This table has around 5,000 clones, over 75% appearing once. Material for sequencing was non-adjacent lung tissue. The receptors originated from a human donor with non-small cell lung cancer. Some clones in this sample may be carry-over from other donors' samples.

The J gene is TRBJ2-7, the V gene TRBV5-5; 7 nucleotides align to TRBD1. CDR1 is SGHKS and CDR2 is YYEKEE in the germline V gene (reference sequence). The CDR3 runs to 15 residues. Trimming at V came to 3 bases and at J to 3 bases, leaving 9 bases not matched to a gene. The CDR3 DNA is TGTGCCAGCAGCTCTACGGGACAGCGAAACTACGAGCAGTACTTC. This translates into CASSSTGQRNYEQYF.

This chain joins TRBV11-3 and TRBJ2-3, with D unresolved. Trimming shortened V by 0 bases and J by 0 bases, and 7 bases separated the two germline ends. CDR1 and CDR2 (germline): SGHNT, YENEEA. This CDR3 spans 15 amino acids. The CDR3 loop is CASSLDGSSTDTQYF. The CDR3, as DNA: TGTGCCAGCAGCTTAGATGGCTCTAGCACAGATACGCAGTATTTT.

The V and J genes are TRBV11-2 and TRBJ2-7; weak D call: TRBD1 (5 bases). Trimming removed 0 bases from V and 0 bases from J, with 12 bases in between. Germline CDR1 SGHAT, CDR2 FQNNGV. CDR3 length: 16 amino acids. The CDR3 sequence: CASSLDPAGISYEQYF. DNA for the CDR3: TGTGCCAGCAGCTTAGATCCCGCAGGGATCTCCTACGAGCAGTACTTC.

The chain couples TRBV30 to TRBJ1-2; 12 nucleotides agree with TRBD1. Germline loops: CDR1 GTSNPN, CDR2 SVGIG (reference sequence). This CDR3 comprises 14 residues. The J segment lost 6 bases and the V segment lost 1 base, leaving 3 bases of the junction unmatched. CDR3 protein: CAWSGGQGAHGYTF. The CDR3 bases are TGTGCCTGGAGTGGGGGACAGGGGGCGCATGGCTACACCTTC.

This clone occurred once. The chain recombines TRBV28 with TRBJ2-7, with 8 bases aligning to TRBD2. The CDR3 runs to 15 residues. Germline trimming cut 6 bases from V and 7 bases from J; bases unmatched to any gene: 14. Germline CDR1 reads MDHEN; CDR2 reads SYDVKM. This chain's CDR3 is CASSPRLASQGEQYF. The CDR3 DNA reads TGTGCCAGCAGCCCCCGACTAGCGAGTCAGGGGGAGCAGTACTTC. Together with reference TRBV28 and TRBJ2-7, the CDR3 gives the full variable domain: DVKVTQSSRYLVKRTGEKVFLECVQDMDHENMFWYRQDPGLGLRLIYFSYDVKMKEKGDIPEGYSVSREKKERFSLILESASTNQTSMYLCASSPRLASQGEQYFGPGTRLTVT.

This clone has only a few counts. The chain joins TRBV18 to TRBJ2-3, with TRBD1 matching over 10 bases. CDR1 is KGHSH, CDR2 LQKENI, per germline. The CDR3 covers 14 residues. Trimming at V came to 6 bases and at J to 6 bases, leaving 6 bases not matched to a gene. CDR3 coding DNA: TGTGCCAGCTCTCTCTCGGGACAGGGGGATACGCAGTATTTT. This gives the protein CASSLSGQGDTQYF.

This rearrangement joins TRBV7-6 to TRBJ2-1; D remains unclear. Looked up from germline, CDR1 is SGHVS and CDR2 is FNYEAQ. Trimming removed 3 bases from V and 5 bases from J, with 17 bases in between. This CDR3 is built from 16 residues. The CDR3 here is CASSFQPGPPDNEQFF. The CDR3 DNA reads as TGTGCCAGCAGCTTTCAACCAGGTCCTCCGGACAATGAGCAGTTCTTC.

CDR3 region: CASSLVPGTSGTDTQYF. The CDR3, as DNA: TGTGCCAGCAGCTTAGTCCCAGGGACTAGCGGCACAGATACGCAGTATTTT. The chain recombines TRBV7-9 with TRBJ2-3; 10 nucleotides line up with TRBD2. V was pared by 1 base and J by 1 base, with 5 bases of the junction left unmatched. The CDR3 is 17 amino acids. Germline V gene lookup returns CDR1 SEHNR and CDR2 FQNEAQ (reference sequence). Full variable domain (remainder filled in from reference TRBV7-9 and TRBJ2-3): DTGVSQNPRHKITKRGQNVTFRCDPISEHNRLYWYRQTLGQGPEFLTYFQNEAQLEKSRLLSDRFSAERPKGSFSTLEIQRTEQGDSAMYLCASSLVPGTSGTDTQYFGPGTRLTVL.

The V and J genes are TRBV7-2 and TRBJ2-2; a possible D gene is TRBD2 (5 bases). Trimming took off 6 bases at V and 6 bases at J, with 17 bases between the two ends. The CDR3 covers 15 residues. Germline CDR1 and CDR2: SGHTA and FQGNSA. CDR3 sequence reads: CASRPSFGEPGELFF. The DNA for the CDR3 is TGTGCCAGCAGGCCTTCTTTCGGGGAGCCCGGGGAGCTGTTTTTT. Full variable domain (rest looked up from reference TRBV7-2 and TRBJ2-2): GAGVSQSPSNKVTEKGKDVELRCDPISGHTALYWYRQSLGQGLEFLIYFQGNSAPDKSGLPSDRFSAERTGGSVSTLTIQRTQQEDSAVYLCASRPSFGEPGELFFGEGSRLTVL.

J is TRBJ2-3 and V is TRBV11-2; 10 positions match TRBD1. The CDR3 has 17 residues. Per the germline V gene, CDR1 is SGHAT and CDR2 is FQNNGV. V gave up 5 bases and J gave up 3 bases; unmatched junction bases: 11. As DNA, the CDR3 is TGTGCCAGCAGCCGTAAGACAGGGGGCGTTGGGACAGATACGCAGTATTTT. Translated: CASSRKTGGVGTDTQYF.

In its sample, this clone was seen once. This chain connects TRBV2 to TRBJ1-2; 7 bases align to TRBD1. The CDR3 extends over 16 amino acids. J was trimmed by 3 bases and V by 4 bases; bases with no gene match: 11. Germline CDR1 SNHLY, CDR2 FYNNEI. The CDR3 DNA is TGTGCCAGCAGTGGACAGGGTTCCAAGGGGGACTATGGCTACACCTTC. Residues: CASSGQGSKGDYGYTF.

V is TRBV7-2 and J is TRBJ1-4; D gene ambiguous. Germline V gene data show CDR1 as SGHTA and CDR2 as FQGNSA. Trimming removed 3 bases from V and 0 bases from J, with 11 bases in between. The CDR3 has 16 residues. CDR3 DNA: TGTGCCAGCAGCTTGGACTTGGGTCCAACTAATGAAAAACTGTTTTTT. Protein: CASSLDLGPTNEKLFF.

The chain couples TRBV15 to TRBJ1-2; a possible D gene is TRBD1 (5 bases). Germline V CDR1 and CDR2: LNHNV, YYDKDF (reference sequence). The CDR3 length is 16 residues. V lost 3 bases to trimming and J lost 4 bases, with 18 bases between them. CDR3 nucleotides: TGTGCCACCAGCAGGGGTACTTTCCAGGGCGCCTATGGCTACACCTTC. It codes for CATSRGTFQGAYGYTF.

The chain has TRBV7-3 and TRBJ2-2; 7 bases agree with TRBD2. Germline lookup yields CDR1 SGHTA and CDR2 FQGTGA. This CDR3 has 18 amino acids. The ends lost 4 bases at V and 1 base at J; junction bases unmatched: 12. The CDR3 nucleotides read TGTGCCAGCAGCTCTATACCTGAGGAGCGGGAGAACACCGGGGAGCTGTTTTTT. It yields the protein CASSSIPEERENTGELFF. Combining the CDR3 with reference TRBV7-3 and TRBJ2-2 gives the whole variable domain GAGVSQTPSNKVTEKGKYVELRCDPISGHTALYWYRQSLGQGPEFLIYFQGTGAADDSGLPNDRFFAVRPEGSVSTLKIQRTERGDSAVYLCASSSIPEERENTGELFFGEGSRLTVL.

The V and J genes are TRBV5-4 and TRBJ2-5, with 11 nucleotides matching TRBD1. From germline, CDR1 is SGHNT and CDR2 YYREEE (reference sequence). This CDR3 has 16 residues. J was trimmed by 2 bases and V by 3 bases; bases with no gene match: 6. CDR3 sequence reads: CASSSGQGAVQETQYF. The CDR3 nucleotides are TGTGCCAGCAGCTCTGGACAGGGGGCTGTGCAAGAGACCCAGTACTTC.

This clone came up once. This chain links TRBV19 with TRBJ1-2, with a tentative D call TRBD1 (5 bases). Germline V CDR1 and CDR2: LNHDA, SQIVND (reference sequence). V dropped 6 bases and J dropped 6 bases, with 17 bases sitting between them. CDR3 length equals 14 residues. The DNA for the CDR3 is TGTGCCAGTAGCCCCCCGGGACTTCCAAATGGCTACACCTTC. Translating gives CASSPPGLPNGYTF.

The rearrangement links TRBV19 to TRBJ2-5; 9 positions agree with TRBD1. Germline V CDR1 and CDR2: LNHDA, SQIVND (reference sequence). Trimming at V came to 3 bases and at J to 5 bases, leaving 10 bases not matched to a gene. This CDR3 spans 16 amino acids. CDR3 DNA: TGTGCCAGTAGTATTGGGACAGGGAGGAGAGGCGAGACCCAGTACTTC. Protein sequence: CASSIGTGRRGETQYF.

DNA of the CDR3: TGTGCCAGCAGTTTTTCCCACAGGGGAGGCATTGGTGGAGCTTTCTTT. Protein product: CASSFSHRGGIGGAFF. The J gene is TRBJ1-1, the V gene TRBV28; 7 bases line up with TRBD1. J lost 10 bases, V lost 3 bases, and 17 bases had no gene match. Germline assignment: CDR1 MDHEN and CDR2 SYDVKM. The CDR3 spans 16 residues.

The rearrangement joins TRBV19 to TRBJ2-5, with D possibly TRBD2 on 6 matching bases. In germline, CDR1 is LNHDA, CDR2 SQIVND (reference sequence). The V end was cut by 0 bases, the J end by 4 bases, with 6 bases between. CDR3 length: 13 residues. The CDR3 loop reads CASSIDGGETQYF. The CDR3 DNA reads TGTGCCAGTAGTATAGACGGGGGAGAGACCCAGTACTTC.

CDR3 loop: CASSLGQGSYNEQFF. The CDR3 DNA follows: TGCGCCAGCAGCCTGGGACAGGGATCCTACAATGAGCAGTTCTTC. The chain carries TRBV5-1 and TRBJ2-1; TRBD1 matches 9 bases. Germline V lookup: CDR1 SGHRS, CDR2 YFSETQ. The CDR3 covers 15 residues. V lost 4 bases, J lost 1 base, and 3 bases stayed unmatched.